Below, 13 T cell receptor beta chains from the same sample are listed, as sequenced in a study of shared clonotypes between healthy human individuals. Naive CD8 cells comprised CD45RO-negative, CCR7-positively selected cells, excluding terminally differentiated effector memory CD45RA+ cells. Profiled with immunoSEQ multiplex PCR; TCRdb holds only in-frame clones, not every one. The profile shows about 2.1 million clones, 90% to 95% of them singletons. Sequencing input: naive CD8+ T cells from PBMCs. These receptors came from a man younger than 30 in good health. Some clones in this sample may be carry-over from other donors' samples.

Remarks on this clone: Distinct nucleotide sequences in the sample also encode this CDR3. V and J are TRBV28 and TRBJ2-7; the D is unclear. The CDR3 loop spans 13 amino acids. CDR1 and CDR2 (germline): MDHEN, SYDVKM. V lost 6 bases and J 1 base, leaving 10 bases between the germline ends. The CDR3 region has the DNA TGTGCCAGCAGGTCCGGCGGTTCCTACGAGCAGTACTTC. Translating it yields CASRSGGSYEQYF.

V usage is TRBV4-2 and J usage is TRBJ1-5, with a possible D match to TRBD1 (5 bases). Germline V gene lookup returns CDR1 LGHNA and CDR2 YNFKEQ. V dropped 0 bases and J dropped 7 bases, with 16 bases sitting between them. This CDR3 spans 16 amino acids. As DNA, the CDR3 is TGTGCCAGCAGCCAAGATTATCCAGGGCGAGGCCAGCCCCAGCATTTT. This codes for CASSQDYPGRGQPQHF.

J is TRBJ2-3 and V is TRBV2; 7 bases align to TRBD2. Trimming cost V 5 bases and J 3 bases; bases outside gene matches: 8. Germline-derived CDR1 and CDR2 are SNHLY and FYNNEI. This CDR3 contains 15 residues. The CDR3 region is CASSSLGGRTDTQYF. In DNA form, the CDR3 reads TGTGCCAGCAGTAGCCTGGGCGGGAGAACAGATACGCAGTATTTT.

The rearrangement links TRBV4-1 to TRBJ2-7, with D possibly TRBD2 on 6 matching bases. Germline V gene data show CDR1 as MGHRA and CDR2 as YSYEKL. This CDR3 contains 16 residues. Trimming pared 4 bases from V and 3 bases from J, leaving 19 bases between. The CDR3 protein is CASSLGGIPSIYEQYF. DNA of the CDR3: TGCGCCAGCAGCCTGGGGGGTATACCTTCCATCTACGAGCAGTACTTC.

In its sample, this clone was seen once. This rearrangement joins TRBV19 to TRBJ2-7; maybe TRBD1 (6 bases). Germline lookup yields CDR1 LNHDA and CDR2 SQIVND (reference sequence). CDR3 size: 15 residues. The germline V and J ends were trimmed by 4 bases and 4 bases, with 17 bases remaining between them. The CDR3 nucleotides read TGTGCCAGTAGTACTACAGGGAATATCGGGTACGAGCAGTACTTC. Residues: CASSTTGNIGYEQYF. Using reference TRBV19 and TRBJ2-7 for the parts outside the CDR3, the full variable domain is DGGITQSPKYLFRKEGQNVTLSCEQNLNHDAMYWYRQDPGQGLRLIYYSQIVNDFQKGDIAEGYSVSREKKESFPLTVTSAQKNPTAFYLCASSTTGNIGYEQYFGPGTRLTVT.

This sequence joins TRBV27 and TRBJ2-7; D gene ambiguous. This CDR3 is built from 13 residues. Per the germline V gene, CDR1 is MNHEY and CDR2 is SMNVEV (reference sequence). V was clipped by 4 bases and J by 3 bases, with 10 bases between them. This CDR3 is CASSYGRVYEQYF. The CDR3 bases are TGTGCCAGCAGTTATGGACGGGTCTACGAGCAGTACTTC.

J is TRBJ2-5 and V is TRBV5-1, with 9 bases aligning to TRBD1. The CDR3 is 15 residues long. J lost 4 bases, V lost 3 bases, and 7 bases had no gene match. The V gene's germline CDR1 is SGHRS and CDR2 YFSETQ. The CDR3 protein is CASSSGQGGLETQYF. The CDR3 DNA sequence: TGCGCCAGCAGCTCGGGACAGGGAGGTTTAGAGACCCAGTACTTC.

This clone has a handful of counts. Other DNA sequences from this sample encode an identical CDR3 as well. V gene TRBV7-6 combines with J gene TRBJ2-2; no reliable D call. Germline assignment: CDR1 SGHVS and CDR2 FNYEAQ. The germline V and J ends were trimmed by 0 bases and 4 bases, with 12 bases remaining between them. The CDR3 runs 16 residues. The DNA for the CDR3 is TGTGCCAGCAGCTTAGCGGGTGGGCGCGGCACCGGGGAGCTGTTTTTT. This encodes CASSLAGGRGTGELFF. The full variable domain, rest sourced from reference TRBV7-6 and TRBJ2-2, is GAGVSQSPRYKVTKRGQDVALRCDPISGHVSLYWYRQALGQGPEFLTYFNYEAQQDKSGLPNDRFSAERPEGSISTLTIQRTEQRDSAMYRCASSLAGGRGTGELFFGEGSRLTVL.

The V gene is TRBV11-2, the J gene TRBJ1-3, with TRBD1 matching 9 bases. This CDR3 spans 19 amino acids. Trimming cost V 10 bases and J 0 bases; bases outside gene matches: 19. Per the germline V gene, CDR1 is SGHAT and CDR2 is FQNNGV. This CDR3 reads CATGGQGSPTIISGNTIYF. The CDR3 DNA is TGTGCCACCGGCGGACAGGGGTCTCCTACAATCATCTCTGGAAACACCATATATTTT. Complete variable domain (other parts from reference TRBV11-2 and TRBJ1-3): EAGVAQSPRYKIIEKRQSVAFWCNPISGHATLYWYQQILGQGPKLLIQFQNNGVVDDSQLPKDRFSAERLKGVDSTLKIQPAKLEDSAVYLCATGGQGSPTIISGNTIYFGEGSWLTVV.

The genes are TRBV13 and TRBJ1-1; D is uncertain. With 6 bases removed from V and 4 bases from J, the gap between germline ends came to 18 bases. This CDR3 region has 15 residues. CDR1 and CDR2 (germline): PRHDT, FYEKMQ (reference sequence). The CDR3 bases are TGTGCCAGCAGTCAAACTTCATCGGGGTCCACTGAAGCTTTCTTT. Amino acid sequence: CASSQTSSGSTEAFF. Based on the CDR3 plus reference TRBV13 and TRBJ1-1, the full variable domain is AAGVIQSPRHLIKEKRETATLKCYPIPRHDTVYWYQQGPGQDPQFLISFYEKMQSDKGSIPDRFSAQQFSDYHSELNMSSLELGDSALYFCASSQTSSGSTEAFFGQGTRLTVV.

This chain uses TRBV30 with TRBJ1-1; 7 nucleotides align to TRBD1. Unmatched junction bases numbered 4, after V lost 1 base and J lost 5 bases. CDR1 GTSNPN and CDR2 SVGIG come from the germline V gene (reference sequence). This CDR3 has 13 amino acids. Here the CDR3 reads CAWSGQGETEAFF. As DNA, the CDR3 is TGTGCCTGGAGTGGGCAGGGGGAGACTGAAGCTTTCTTT.

The genes are TRBV5-4 and TRBJ1-5; TRBD1 matches 12 bases. The germline V gene has CDR1 SGHNT and CDR2 YYREEE (reference sequence). The V gene end was trimmed by 1 base and the J gene end by 8 bases; junction bases not matched to a gene: 7. The CDR3 loop spans 16 amino acids. The CDR3 nucleotides are TGTGCCAGCAGCTTGCGGGGACAGGGGGCTGCGGAGCCCCAGCATTTT. This gives the protein CASSLRGQGAAEPQHF. Together with reference TRBV5-4 and TRBJ1-5, the CDR3 gives the full variable domain: ETGVTQSPTHLIKTRGQQVTLRCSSQSGHNTVSWYQQALGQGPQFIFQYYREEENGRGNFPPRFSGLQFPNYSSELNVNALELDDSALYLCASSLRGQGAAEPQHFGDGTRLSIL.

The chain links TRBV13 to TRBJ2-7; 8 bases line up with TRBD2. Germline V gene sequence: CDR1 PRHDT, CDR2 FYEKMQ (reference sequence). After removal of 5 bases from V and 5 bases from J, the junction contained 11 bases not matched to a gene. This CDR3 comprises 15 residues. Written as DNA, the CDR3 is TGTGCCAGCAGCATCGACCAGCGGGAGTCCCACGAGCAGTACTTC. Its protein product is CASSIDQRESHEQYF.